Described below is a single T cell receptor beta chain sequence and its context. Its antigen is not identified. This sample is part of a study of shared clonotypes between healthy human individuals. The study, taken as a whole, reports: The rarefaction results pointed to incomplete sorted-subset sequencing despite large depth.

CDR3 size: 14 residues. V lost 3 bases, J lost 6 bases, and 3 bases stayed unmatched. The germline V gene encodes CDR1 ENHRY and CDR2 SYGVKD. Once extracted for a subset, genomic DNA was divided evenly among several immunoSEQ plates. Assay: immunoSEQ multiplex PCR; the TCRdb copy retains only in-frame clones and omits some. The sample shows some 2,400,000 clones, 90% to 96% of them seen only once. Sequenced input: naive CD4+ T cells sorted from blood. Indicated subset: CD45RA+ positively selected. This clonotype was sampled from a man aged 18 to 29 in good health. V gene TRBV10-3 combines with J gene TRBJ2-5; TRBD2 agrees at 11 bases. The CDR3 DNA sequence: TGTGCCATCAGTGAAACTAGCGGGAGCAAGACCCAGTACTTC. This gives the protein CAISETSGSKTQYF.